This is a list of T cell receptor beta chains from one sample in a study of type 1 and type 2 diabetes patients. TCRdb independently ran MiXCR on the multiplex PCR reads; one entry per CDR3 protein. The table records 250,000 or so distinct CDR3 sequences, around 47% of them present only once. The specimen was peripheral blood mononuclear cells (PBMCs). These receptors were obtained from a young man with type 2 diabetes. CDR3s include the opening cysteine and the closing phenylalanine or tryptophan. The order of the fields is V gene, D gene, J gene, clone size, CDR3 DNA, CDR3 protein. D genes are given only for firm matches. Not every row has a clone size; where given, it reads once, few, many or a size class.

TRBV2	-	TRBJ1-1	many	TGTGCCAGCAGTGAAGGACGAGCTTTCTTT	CASSEGRAFF
TRBV6-5	-	TRBJ1-3	-	TGTGCCAGCAGTTACTCGGCAGGCTCTGGAAACACCATATATTTT	CASSYSAGSGNTIYF
TRBV2	-	TRBJ2-3	-	TGTGCCAGCAGTGAGTTGGGGGATACGCAGTATTTT	CASSELGDTQYF
TRBV10-1	-	TRBJ1-5	few	TGCGCCAGCACTTTGCTCCGTTCCAATCAGCCCCAGCATTTT	CASTLLRSNQPQHF
TRBV10-1	-	TRBJ2-5	many	TGCGCCAGCCAGGACGGCGACCAAGAGACCCAGTACTTC	CASQDGDQETQYF
TRBV9	-	TRBJ1-1	-	TGTGCCAGCAGCGTAGGATCAGGGCGCACTGAAGCTTTCTTT	CASSVGSGRTEAFF
TRBV7-9	TRBD2	TRBJ2-5	-	TGTGCCAGCAGCCCAAGGGTACTAGCGGGGGGGACCCAGTACTTT	CASSPRVLAGGTQYF
TRBV5-1	TRBD1	TRBJ1-1	-	TGCGCCAGCAAACGCGTGGGGGGACAGATGAACACTGAAGCTTTCTTT	CASKRVGGQMNTEAFF
TRBV10-1	TRBD2	TRBJ2-3	-	TGCGCCAGCAGTGAGTCGGTAGCGGGAGGAACAGATACGCAGTATTTT	CASSESVAGGTDTQYF
TRBV30	TRBD2	TRBJ2-7	-	TGTGCCTGGAGGCGCCCCAGCGGGAGAGTCGACGAGCAGTACTTC	CAWRRPSGRVDEQYF
TRBV6-5	-	TRBJ1-1	-	TGTGCCAGCACCCGCCCGCATACAGGGGAAGCTTTCTTT	CASTRPHTGEAFF
TRBV28	-	TRBJ2-7	-	TGTGCCAGCAGTTCCCCCGGAACGGCCTCCTACGAGCAGTACTTC	CASSSPGTASYEQYF
TRBV19	-	TRBJ1-5	-	TGTGCCAGTAGTATGGGTGAGCCCCAGCATTTT	CASSMGEPQHF
TRBV5-6	TRBD1	TRBJ1-2	once	TGTGCCAGCAGCTCCGGGGGACAGGGAAGGAATGGCTACACCTTC	CASSSGGQGRNGYTF
TRBV4-2	-	TRBJ1-1	few	TGTGCCAGCAGCCTTTCATCGGGGAGATTGAACACTGAAGCTTTCTTT	CASSLSSGRLNTEAFF
TRBV13	-	TRBJ1-1	-	TGTGCCAGCAGCTTAAGGGTCGTTCCGGACACTGAAGCTTTCTTT	CASSLRVVPDTEAFF
TRBV19	-	TRBJ2-3	few	TGTGCCAGTAATCCGTCGAGCGGCACAGATACGCAGTATTTT	CASNPSSGTDTQYF
TRBV6-5	TRBD1	TRBJ1-1	-	TGTGCCAGCAGTTTGGGACAGGGGGGCACTGAAGCTTTCTTT	CASSLGQGGTEAFF
TRBV5-1	-	TRBJ1-2	-	TGCGCCAGCAGCTCTAGGGAAGGGATTGAGAGTGGCTACACCTTC	CASSSREGIESGYTF
TRBV7-2	-	TRBJ2-5	-	TGTGCCAGCAGCTTAACCGCGGGTCCGCCCCTGGGTGAGACCCAGTACTTC	CASSLTAGPPLGETQYF